Presented here are 5 T cell receptor beta chains from one specimen sequenced in a study of blood T cell repertoires in COVID-19. The repertoire was sequenced with immunoSEQ multiplex PCR; TCRdb's copy has only in-frame clones and lacks some. The data show roughly 72,000 clones, with over 80% seen just once and roughly 13% held by the top ten. The sequenced sample was peripheral blood. These receptors were taken from a woman older than 75 with acute or convalescent COVID-19.

The CDR3, as DNA: TGTGCCAGTACCAGGTTGCCCTCTTTGAACACTGAAGCTTTCTTT. Its translation is CASTRLPSLNTEAFF. The rearrangement joins TRBV19 to TRBJ1-1; D unclear. The CDR3 extends over 15 amino acids. Trimming shortened V by 7 bases and J by 0 bases, and 15 bases separated the two germline ends. Germline assignment: CDR1 LNHDA and CDR2 SQIVND (reference sequence).

The V gene is TRBV19, the J gene TRBJ1-2; 7 bases fit TRBD1. Germline V gene data show CDR1 as LNHDA and CDR2 as SQIVND (reference sequence). CDR3 size: 14 residues. J was trimmed by 3 bases and V by 3 bases; bases with no gene match: 4. CDR3 sequence: CASSMNRGHYGYTF. The DNA of the CDR3 is TGTGCCAGTAGTATGAACAGGGGCCACTATGGCTACACCTTC.

The CDR3 nucleotides are TGCGCCAGCCAAGCGGGACTCTCGGAACTAGGGACGCAGTATTTT. It specifies CASQAGLSELGTQYF. V usage is TRBV5-1 and J usage is TRBJ2-3, with 7 positions matching TRBD2. The ends lost 7 bases at V and 9 bases at J; junction bases unmatched: 17. CDR1 SGHRS and CDR2 YFSETQ come from the germline V gene. The CDR3 runs to 15 residues.

This chain links TRBV12-3 or TRBV12-4 with TRBJ2-1, with no clear D. This CDR3 spans 12 amino acids. V was cut by 6 bases and J by 10 bases, with 13 bases left in between. The DNA of the CDR3 is TGTGCCAGCAGCCCTACGGCGGTCGAGCAGTTCTTC. Protein sequence: CASSPTAVEQFF.

The CDR3 DNA follows: TGTGCCAGCAGCTCCGGGGGGCCGGCAGATACGCAGTATTTT. It yields the protein CASSSGGPADTQYF. The chain combines TRBV5-4 with TRBJ2-3; the D gene is possibly TRBD2 (7 bases). Between the trimmed V and J ends, which lost 3 bases and 4 bases, there was a span of 12 bases. This CDR3 region has 14 residues. Germline loops: CDR1 SGHNT, CDR2 YYREEE (reference sequence).